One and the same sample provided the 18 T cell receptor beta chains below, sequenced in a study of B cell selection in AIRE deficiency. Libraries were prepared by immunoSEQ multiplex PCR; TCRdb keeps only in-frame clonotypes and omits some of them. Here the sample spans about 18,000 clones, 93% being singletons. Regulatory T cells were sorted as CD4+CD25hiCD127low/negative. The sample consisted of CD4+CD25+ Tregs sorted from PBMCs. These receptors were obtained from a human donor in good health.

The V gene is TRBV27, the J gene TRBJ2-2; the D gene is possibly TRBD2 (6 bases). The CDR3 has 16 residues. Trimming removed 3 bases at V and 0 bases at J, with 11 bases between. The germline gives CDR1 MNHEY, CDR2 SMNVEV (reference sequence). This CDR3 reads CASSFRGIANTGELFF. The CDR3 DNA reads TGTGCCAGCAGTTTTCGGGGGATCGCGAACACCGGGGAGCTGTTTTTT.

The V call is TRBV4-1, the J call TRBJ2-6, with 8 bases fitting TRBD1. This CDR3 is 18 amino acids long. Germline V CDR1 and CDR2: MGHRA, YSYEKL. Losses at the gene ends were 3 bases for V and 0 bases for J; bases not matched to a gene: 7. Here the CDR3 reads CASSQGPTGASGANVLTF. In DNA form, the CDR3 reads TGCGCCAGCAGCCAGGGGCCGACAGGGGCCTCTGGGGCCAACGTCCTGACTTTC.

This chain's CDR3 is CASGLEAMNTEAFF. In DNA, the CDR3 is TGTGCCAGCGGGCTTGAGGCGATGAACACTGAAGCTTTCTTT. This chain links TRBV7-6 with TRBJ1-1; D is unresolved. Germline V gene sequence: CDR1 SGHVS, CDR2 FNYEAQ. The CDR3 sequence is 14 residues long. The V gene lost 8 bases and the J gene lost 0 bases, with 13 bases spanning the gap.

CDR3 nucleotide sequence: TGCGCCAGCAGACGTCACACTGCCACGGGACTAGCGGGAGACAATGAGCAGTTCTTC. Protein sequence: CASRRHTATGLAGDNEQFF. This sequence joins TRBV5-1 and TRBJ2-1; 14 nucleotides match TRBD2. Germline V gene sequence: CDR1 SGHRS, CDR2 YFSETQ. With 5 bases clipped from V and 5 bases from J, the junction kept 15 bases outside the gene matches. The CDR3 runs 19 residues.

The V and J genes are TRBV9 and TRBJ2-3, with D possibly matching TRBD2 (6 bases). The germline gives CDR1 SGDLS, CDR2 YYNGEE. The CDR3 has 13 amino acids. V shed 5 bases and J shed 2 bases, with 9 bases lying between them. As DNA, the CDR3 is TGTGCCAGCAGTAGCGGAATCACAGATACGCAGTATTTT. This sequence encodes CASSSGITDTQYF.

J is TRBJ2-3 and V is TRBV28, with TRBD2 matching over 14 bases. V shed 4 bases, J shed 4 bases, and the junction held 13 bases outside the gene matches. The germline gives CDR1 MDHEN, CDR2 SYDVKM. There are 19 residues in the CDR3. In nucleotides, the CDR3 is TGTGCCAGCAGTTCCCCCCTCGTTTCGACTAGCGGGAGGGCAGATACGCAGTATTTT. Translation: CASSSPLVSTSGRADTQYF.

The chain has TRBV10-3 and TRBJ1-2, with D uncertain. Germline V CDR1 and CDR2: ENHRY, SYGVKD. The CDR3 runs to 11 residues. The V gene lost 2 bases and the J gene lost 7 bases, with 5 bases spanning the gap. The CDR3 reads CAISEPLGYTF. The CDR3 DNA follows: TGTGCCATCAGTGAGCCCCTTGGCTACACCTTC.

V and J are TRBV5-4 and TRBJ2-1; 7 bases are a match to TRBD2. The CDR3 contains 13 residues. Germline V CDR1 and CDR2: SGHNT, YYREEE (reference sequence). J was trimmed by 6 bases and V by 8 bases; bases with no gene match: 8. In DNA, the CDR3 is TGTGCCAGTCAGGGAGCGGGGTTCAATGAGCAGTTCTTC. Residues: CASQGAGFNEQFF. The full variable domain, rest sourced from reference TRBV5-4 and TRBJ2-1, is ETGVTQSPTHLIKTRGQQVTLRCSSQSGHNTVSWYQQALGQGPQFIFQYYREEENGRGNFPPRFSGLQFPNYSSELNVNALELDDSALYLCASQGAGFNEQFFGPGTRLTVL.

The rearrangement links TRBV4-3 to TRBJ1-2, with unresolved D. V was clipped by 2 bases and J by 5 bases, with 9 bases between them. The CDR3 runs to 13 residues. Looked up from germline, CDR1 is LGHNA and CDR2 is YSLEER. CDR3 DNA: TGCGCCAGCAGCCAAAGTTTACATTATGGCTACACCTTC. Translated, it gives CASSQSLHYGYTF.

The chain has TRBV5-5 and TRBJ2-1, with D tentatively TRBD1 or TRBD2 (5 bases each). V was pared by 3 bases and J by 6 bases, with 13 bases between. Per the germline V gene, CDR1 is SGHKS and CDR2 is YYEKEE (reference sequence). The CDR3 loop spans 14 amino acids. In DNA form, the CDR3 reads TGTGCCAGCAGCTGGAGCTTGGGGGTCAATGAGCAGTTCTTC. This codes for CASSWSLGVNEQFF.

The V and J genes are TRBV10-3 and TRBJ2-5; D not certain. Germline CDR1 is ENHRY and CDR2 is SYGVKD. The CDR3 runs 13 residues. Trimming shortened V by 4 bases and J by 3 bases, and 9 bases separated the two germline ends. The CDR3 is CAISGNKKETQYF. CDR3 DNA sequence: TGTGCCATCAGTGGAAATAAGAAAGAGACCCAGTACTTC.

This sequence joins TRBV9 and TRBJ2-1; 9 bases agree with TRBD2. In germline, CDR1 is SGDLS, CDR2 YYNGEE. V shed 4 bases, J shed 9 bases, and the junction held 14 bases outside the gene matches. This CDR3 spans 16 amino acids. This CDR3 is CASSPSAGLAGVEQFF. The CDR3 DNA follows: TGTGCCAGCAGCCCCTCGGCGGGACTAGCCGGAGTTGAGCAGTTCTTC.

CDR3 bases: TGTGCCACGACGCTCGAACAGGGGAGGGAGTACGAGCAGTACTTC. Amino acids: CATTLEQGREYEQYF. The V and J genes are TRBV28 and TRBJ2-7; TRBD1 or TRBD2 may be the D gene (7 bases each). V lost 10 bases and J 4 bases, leaving 23 bases between the germline ends. Germline V gene data show CDR1 as MDHEN and CDR2 as SYDVKM. The length of the CDR3 is 15 residues. Full variable domain (remainder filled in from reference TRBV28 and TRBJ2-7): DVKVTQSSRYLVKRTGEKVFLECVQDMDHENMFWYRQDPGLGLRLIYFSYDVKMKEKGDIPEGYSVSREKKERFSLILESASTNQTSMYLCATTLEQGREYEQYFGPGTRLTVT.

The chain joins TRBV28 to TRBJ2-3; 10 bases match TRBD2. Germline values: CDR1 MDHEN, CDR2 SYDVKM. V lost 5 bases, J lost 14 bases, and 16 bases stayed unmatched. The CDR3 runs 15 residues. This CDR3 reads CASSAIPPLAGIWYF. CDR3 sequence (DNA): TGTGCCAGCAGTGCTATCCCCCCACTAGCGGGGATCTGGTATTTT.

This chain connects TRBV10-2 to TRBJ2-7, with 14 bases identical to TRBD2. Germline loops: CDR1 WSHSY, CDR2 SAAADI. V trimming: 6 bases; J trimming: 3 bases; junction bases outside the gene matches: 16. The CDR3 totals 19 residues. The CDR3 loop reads CASRATGTSGSFVLYEQYF. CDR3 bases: TGCGCCAGCAGAGCTACCGGGACTAGCGGGAGTTTTGTTCTCTACGAGCAGTACTTC.

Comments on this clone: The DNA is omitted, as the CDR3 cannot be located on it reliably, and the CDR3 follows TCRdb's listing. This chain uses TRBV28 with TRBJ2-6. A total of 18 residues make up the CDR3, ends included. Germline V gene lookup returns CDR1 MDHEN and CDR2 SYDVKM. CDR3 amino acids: CASSVFGAGRSGANVLTF.

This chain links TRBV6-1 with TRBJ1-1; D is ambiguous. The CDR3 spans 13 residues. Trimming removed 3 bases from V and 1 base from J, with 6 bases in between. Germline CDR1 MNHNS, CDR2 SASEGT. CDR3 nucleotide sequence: TGTGCCAGCAGTGAGTCAAGGAACACTGAAGCTTTCTTT. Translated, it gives CASSESRNTEAFF.

As DNA, the CDR3 is TGTGCCAGCAGTCCCACAAGGGGACCATCCGGCTACACCTTC. This translates into CASSPTRGPSGYTF. This rearrangement joins TRBV27 to TRBJ1-2; D may be TRBD1 (5 bases). Germline CDR1 reads MNHEY; CDR2 reads SMNVEV (reference sequence). Trimming removed 5 bases from V and 8 bases from J, with 18 bases in between. CDR3 length equals 14 residues.